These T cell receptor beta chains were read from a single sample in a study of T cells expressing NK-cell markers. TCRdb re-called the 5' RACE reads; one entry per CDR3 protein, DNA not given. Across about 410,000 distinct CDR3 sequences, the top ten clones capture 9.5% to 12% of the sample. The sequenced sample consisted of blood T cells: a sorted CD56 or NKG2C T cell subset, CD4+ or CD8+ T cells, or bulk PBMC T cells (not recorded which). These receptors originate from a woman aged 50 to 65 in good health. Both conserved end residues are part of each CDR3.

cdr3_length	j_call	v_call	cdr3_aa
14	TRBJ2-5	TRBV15	CATSRQKGAETQYF
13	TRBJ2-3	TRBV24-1	CATSDGGTDTQYF
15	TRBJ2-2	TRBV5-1	CASSFGTGVTGELFF
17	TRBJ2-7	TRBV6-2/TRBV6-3	CASSFPTLAGGSYEQYF
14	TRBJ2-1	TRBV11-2	CASSLGSARTEQFF
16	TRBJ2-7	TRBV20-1	CSARGLAGSLSYEQYF
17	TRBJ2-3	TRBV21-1	CASSKARRSGVADTQYF
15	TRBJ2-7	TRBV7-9	CASSLTLSGRDEQYF
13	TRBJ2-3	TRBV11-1	CASSSGLVDTQYF
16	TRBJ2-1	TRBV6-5	CASSYSGTSIYNEQFF
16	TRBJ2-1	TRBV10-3	CAISEVGGSLYNEQFF
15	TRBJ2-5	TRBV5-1	CASNPGVEYQETQYF
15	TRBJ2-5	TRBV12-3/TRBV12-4	CASRETSGSLGTQYF
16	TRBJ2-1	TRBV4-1	CASSQSDRASYNEQFF
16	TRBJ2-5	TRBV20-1	CSARAPTGGGKETQYF
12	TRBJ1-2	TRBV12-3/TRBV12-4	CASSAPGQIYTF
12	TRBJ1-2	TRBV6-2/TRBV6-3	CASKSKDYGYTF
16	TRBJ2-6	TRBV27	CASRSSGGSGANVLTF
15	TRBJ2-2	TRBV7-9	CASSRTTGPTGELFF
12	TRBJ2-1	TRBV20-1	CSAWRPYNEQFF
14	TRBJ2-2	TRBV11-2	CASSLVDALGELFF
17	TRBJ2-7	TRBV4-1	CASSHSQGASSSYEQYF
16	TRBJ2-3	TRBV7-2	CASSLWPVISTDTQYF
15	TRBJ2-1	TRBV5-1	CASSPGTGVVNEQFF
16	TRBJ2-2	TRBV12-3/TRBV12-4	CASSPPLAGRGGELFF
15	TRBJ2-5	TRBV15	CATSRGAGVSETQYF
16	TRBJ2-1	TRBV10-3	CAIQDSGRISYNEQFF
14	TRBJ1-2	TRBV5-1	CASRPGQGNYGYTF
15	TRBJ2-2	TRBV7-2	CASTMGLSNTGELFF
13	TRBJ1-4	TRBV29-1	CSGGIKGDGKLFF
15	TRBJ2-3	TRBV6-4	CASSVLAGEVSTQYF
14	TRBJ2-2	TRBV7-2	CASSLEANTGELFF
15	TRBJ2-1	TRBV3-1	CASSLIAGGWGEQFF
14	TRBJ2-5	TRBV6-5	CASSYSRDSQTQYF
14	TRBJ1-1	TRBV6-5	CASSSTNALLEAFF
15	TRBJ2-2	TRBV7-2	CASSLVQGGAGELFF
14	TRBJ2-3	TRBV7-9	CASSPGGLADTQYF
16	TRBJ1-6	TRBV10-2	CASSAVRSSYNSPLHF
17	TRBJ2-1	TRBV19	CASSIEGTGWNYNEQFF
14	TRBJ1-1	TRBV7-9	CASSARPGEAEAFF
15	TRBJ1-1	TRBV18	CASSSRQGVNTEAFF
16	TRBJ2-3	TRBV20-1	CSVLGGRETRTDTQYF
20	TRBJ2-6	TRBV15	CATSRAMSGLAGAGANVLTF
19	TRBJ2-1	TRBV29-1	CSVEEMTSGRLSSYNEQFF
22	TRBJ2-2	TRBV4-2	CASSQLLPGLAGGPVETGELFF
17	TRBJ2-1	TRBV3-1	CASSPRLAGGPGDEQFF
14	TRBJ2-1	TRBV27	CASRASGRAHEQFF
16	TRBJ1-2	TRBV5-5	CASSFMGQGVNYGYTF
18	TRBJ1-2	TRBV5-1	CASSLVGSGTGANYGYTF
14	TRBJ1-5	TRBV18	CASSPDRSVQPQHF
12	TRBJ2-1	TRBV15	CATSRVGGSKFF
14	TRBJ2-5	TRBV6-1	CAISSQGAGETQYF
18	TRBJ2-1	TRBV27	CASSLWGDTGGAHNEQFF
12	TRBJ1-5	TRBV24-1	CATSDLSQPQHF
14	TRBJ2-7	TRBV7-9	CASSLRATKWEQYF
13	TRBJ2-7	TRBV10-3	CAIRETSGLPQYF
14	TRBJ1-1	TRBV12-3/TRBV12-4	CASTRQVKSSEAFF
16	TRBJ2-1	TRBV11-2	CASSFRAATSYNEQFF
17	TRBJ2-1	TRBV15	CATSRGLGESSYNEQFF
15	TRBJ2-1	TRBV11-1	CASRWRPGGPNEQFF